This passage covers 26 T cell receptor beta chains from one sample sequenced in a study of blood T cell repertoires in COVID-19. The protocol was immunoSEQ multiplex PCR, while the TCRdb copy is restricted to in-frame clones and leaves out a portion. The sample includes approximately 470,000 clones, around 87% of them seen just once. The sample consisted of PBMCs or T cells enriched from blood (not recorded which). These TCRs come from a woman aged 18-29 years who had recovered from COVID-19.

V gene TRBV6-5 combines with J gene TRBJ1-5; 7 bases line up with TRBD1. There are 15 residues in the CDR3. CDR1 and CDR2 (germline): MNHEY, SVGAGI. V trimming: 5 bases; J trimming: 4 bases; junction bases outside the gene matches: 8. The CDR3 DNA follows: TGTGCCAGCAGTCCCGACAGGGCAAAAAATCAGCCCCAGCATTTT. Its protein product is CASSPDRAKNQPQHF.

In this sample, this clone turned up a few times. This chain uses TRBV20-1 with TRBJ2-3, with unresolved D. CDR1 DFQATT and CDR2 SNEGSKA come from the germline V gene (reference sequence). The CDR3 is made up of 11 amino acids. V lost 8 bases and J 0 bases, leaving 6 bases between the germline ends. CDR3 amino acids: CSSVSTDTQYF. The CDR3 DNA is TGCAGTTCAGTAAGCACAGATACGCAGTATTTT.

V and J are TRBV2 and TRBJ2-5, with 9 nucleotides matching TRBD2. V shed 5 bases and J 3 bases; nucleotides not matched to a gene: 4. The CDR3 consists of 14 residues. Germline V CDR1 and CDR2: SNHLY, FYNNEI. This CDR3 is CASSRERGEETQYF. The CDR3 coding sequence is TGTGCCAGCAGTCGGGAGCGGGGGGAAGAGACCCAGTACTTC.

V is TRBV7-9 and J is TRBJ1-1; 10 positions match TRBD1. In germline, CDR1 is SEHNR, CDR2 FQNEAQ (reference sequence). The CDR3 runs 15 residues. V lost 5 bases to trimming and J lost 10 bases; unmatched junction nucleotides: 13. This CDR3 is CASSPPRDRGHGAFF. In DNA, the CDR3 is TGTGCCAGCAGCCCCCCCCGCGACAGGGGGCACGGAGCTTTCTTT.

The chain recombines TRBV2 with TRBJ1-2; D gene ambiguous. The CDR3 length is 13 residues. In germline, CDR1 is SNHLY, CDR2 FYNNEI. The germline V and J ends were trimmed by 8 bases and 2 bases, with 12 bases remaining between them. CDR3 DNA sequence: TGTGCCAGCTGGGAGCAGGCCAACTATGGCTACACCTTC. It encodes CASWEQANYGYTF.

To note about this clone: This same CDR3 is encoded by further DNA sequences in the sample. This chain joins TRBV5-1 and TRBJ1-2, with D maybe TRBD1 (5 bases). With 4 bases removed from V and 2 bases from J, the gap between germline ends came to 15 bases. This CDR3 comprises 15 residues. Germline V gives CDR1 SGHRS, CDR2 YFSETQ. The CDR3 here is CASSLGAGGNYGYTF. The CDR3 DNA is TGCGCCAGCAGCCTAGGGGCCGGTGGAAACTATGGCTACACCTTC.

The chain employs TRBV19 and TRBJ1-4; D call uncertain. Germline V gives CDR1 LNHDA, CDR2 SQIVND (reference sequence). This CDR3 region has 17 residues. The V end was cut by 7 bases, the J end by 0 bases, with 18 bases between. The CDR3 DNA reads TGTGCCAGTAAGAAAGGGCGGGGAATAACAACTAATGAAAAACTGTTTTTT. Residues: CASKKGRGITTNEKLFF.

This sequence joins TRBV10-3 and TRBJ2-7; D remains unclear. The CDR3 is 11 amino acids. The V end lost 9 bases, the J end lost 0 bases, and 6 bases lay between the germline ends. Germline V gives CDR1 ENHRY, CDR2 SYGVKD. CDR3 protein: CAIASSYEQYF. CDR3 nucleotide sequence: TGTGCCATAGCTAGCTCCTACGAGCAGTACTTC.

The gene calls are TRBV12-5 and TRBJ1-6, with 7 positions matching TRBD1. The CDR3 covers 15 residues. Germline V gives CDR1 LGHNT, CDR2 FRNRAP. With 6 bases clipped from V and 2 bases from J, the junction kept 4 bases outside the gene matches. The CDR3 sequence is CASGRDRTYNSPLHF. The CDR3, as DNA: TGTGCTAGTGGACGGGACAGAACCTATAATTCACCCCTCCACTTT.

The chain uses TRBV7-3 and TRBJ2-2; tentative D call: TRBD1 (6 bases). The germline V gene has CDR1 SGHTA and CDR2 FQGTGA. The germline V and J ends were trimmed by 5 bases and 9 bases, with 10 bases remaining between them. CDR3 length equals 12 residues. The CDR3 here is CASSAQGRELFF. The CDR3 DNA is TGTGCCAGCAGCGCACAGGGCCGGGAGCTGTTTTTT.

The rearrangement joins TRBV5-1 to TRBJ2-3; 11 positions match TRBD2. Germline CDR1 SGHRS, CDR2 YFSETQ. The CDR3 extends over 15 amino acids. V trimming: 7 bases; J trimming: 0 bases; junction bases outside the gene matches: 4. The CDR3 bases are TGCGCCAGCGGGACTAGCGGCCCTAGCACAGATACGCAGTATTTT. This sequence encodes CASGTSGPSTDTQYF.

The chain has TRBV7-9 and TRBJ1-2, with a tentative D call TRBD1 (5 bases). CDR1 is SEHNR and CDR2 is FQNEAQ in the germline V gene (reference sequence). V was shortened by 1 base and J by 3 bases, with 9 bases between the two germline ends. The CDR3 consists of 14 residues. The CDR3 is CASSLVGQHYGYTF. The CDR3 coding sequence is TGTGCCAGCAGCTTAGTGGGGCAACACTATGGCTACACCTTC.

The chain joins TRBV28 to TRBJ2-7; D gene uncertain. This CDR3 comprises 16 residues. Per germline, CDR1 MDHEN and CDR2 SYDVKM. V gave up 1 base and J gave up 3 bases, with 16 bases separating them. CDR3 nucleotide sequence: TGTGCCAGCAGTTTATTCGCCGCCCGAGAATACTACGAGCAGTACTTC. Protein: CASSLFAAREYYEQYF.

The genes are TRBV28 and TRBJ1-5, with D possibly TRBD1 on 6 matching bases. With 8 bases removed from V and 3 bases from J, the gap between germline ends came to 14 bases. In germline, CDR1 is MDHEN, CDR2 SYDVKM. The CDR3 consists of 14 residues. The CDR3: CASCSGTLNQPQHF. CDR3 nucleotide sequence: TGTGCCAGCTGTAGCGGGACACTCAATCAGCCCCAGCATTTT.

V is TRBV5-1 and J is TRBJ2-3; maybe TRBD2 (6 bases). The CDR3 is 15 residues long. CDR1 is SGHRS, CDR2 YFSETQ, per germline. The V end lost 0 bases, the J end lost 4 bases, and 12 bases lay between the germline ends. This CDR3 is CASSLVAGSADTQYF. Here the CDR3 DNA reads TGCGCCAGCAGCTTGGTTGCGGGATCGGCAGATACGCAGTATTTT.

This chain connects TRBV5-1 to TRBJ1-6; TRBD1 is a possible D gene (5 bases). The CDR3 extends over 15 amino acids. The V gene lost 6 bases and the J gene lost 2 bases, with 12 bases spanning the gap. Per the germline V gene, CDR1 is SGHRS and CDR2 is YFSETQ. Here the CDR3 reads CASKGEDPYNSPLHF. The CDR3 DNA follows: TGCGCCAGCAAAGGGGAGGACCCCTATAATTCACCCCTCCACTTT.

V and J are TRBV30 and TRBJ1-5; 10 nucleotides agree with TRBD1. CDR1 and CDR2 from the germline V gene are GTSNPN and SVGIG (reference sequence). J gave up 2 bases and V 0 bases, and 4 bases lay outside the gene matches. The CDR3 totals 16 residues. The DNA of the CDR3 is TGTGCCTGGAGTGTAAGCGGGACAGGGGGCAATCAGCCCCAGCATTTT. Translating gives CAWSVSGTGGNQPQHF. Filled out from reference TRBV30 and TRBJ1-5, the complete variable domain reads SQTIHQWPATLVQPVGSPLSLECTVEGTSNPNLYWYRQAAGRGLQLLFYSVGIGQISSEVPQNLSASRPQDRQFILSSKKLLLSDSGFYLCAWSVSGTGGNQPQHFGDGTRLSIL.

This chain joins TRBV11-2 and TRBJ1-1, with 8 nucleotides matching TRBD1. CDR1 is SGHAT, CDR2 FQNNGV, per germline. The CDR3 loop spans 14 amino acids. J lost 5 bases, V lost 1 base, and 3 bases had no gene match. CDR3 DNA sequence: TGTGCCAGCAGCTTAGTAACAGGGGGAACTGAAGCTTTCTTT. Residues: CASSLVTGGTEAFF.

DNA for the CDR3: TGTGCCAGCAGCTCGACTAGCCGACCCCAAGAGACCCAGTACTTC. Amino acids: CASSSTSRPQETQYF. J is TRBJ2-5 and V is TRBV5-4; 7 positions agree with TRBD2. V gave up 3 bases and J gave up 1 base; unmatched junction bases: 6. There are 15 residues in the CDR3. Germline-derived CDR1 and CDR2 are SGHNT and YYREEE (reference sequence).

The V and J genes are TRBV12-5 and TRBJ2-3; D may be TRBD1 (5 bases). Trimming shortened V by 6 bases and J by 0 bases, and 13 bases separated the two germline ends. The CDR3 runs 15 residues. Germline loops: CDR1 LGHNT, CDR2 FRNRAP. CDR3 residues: CASGPQGISTDTQYF. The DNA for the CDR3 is TGTGCTAGTGGCCCGCAGGGAATTAGCACAGATACGCAGTATTTT.

In DNA form, the CDR3 reads TGTGCAAGTCGCCCCTGGCAAGGGGGGGACATTCAGTACTTC. Translated: CASRPWQGGDIQYF. V and J are TRBV12-2 and TRBJ2-4; TRBD2 reflects the table's D call only, with no check against the DNA. TRBV12-2 is a documented pseudogene. The length of the CDR3 is 14 residues.

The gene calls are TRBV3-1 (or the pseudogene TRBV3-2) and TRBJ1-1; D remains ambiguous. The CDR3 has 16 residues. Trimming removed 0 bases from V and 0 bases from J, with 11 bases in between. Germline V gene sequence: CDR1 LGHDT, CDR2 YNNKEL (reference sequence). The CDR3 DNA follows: TGTGCCAGCAGCCAAGATCTGGTCAGTTTGAACACTGAAGCTTTCTTT. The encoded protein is CASSQDLVSLNTEAFF.

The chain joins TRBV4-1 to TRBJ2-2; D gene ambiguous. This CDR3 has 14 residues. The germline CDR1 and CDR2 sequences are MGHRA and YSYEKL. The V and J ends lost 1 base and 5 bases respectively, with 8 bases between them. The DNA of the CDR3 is TGCGCCAGCAGCCAAGGATTAGCAACCGGGGAGCTGTTTTTT. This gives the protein CASSQGLATGELFF.

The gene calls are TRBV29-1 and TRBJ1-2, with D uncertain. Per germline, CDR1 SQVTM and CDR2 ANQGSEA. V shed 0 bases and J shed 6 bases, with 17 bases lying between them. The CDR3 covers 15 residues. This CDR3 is CSVEEVWPRPHGYTF. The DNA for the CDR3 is TGCAGCGTTGAAGAGGTTTGGCCCCGCCCTCATGGCTACACCTTC.

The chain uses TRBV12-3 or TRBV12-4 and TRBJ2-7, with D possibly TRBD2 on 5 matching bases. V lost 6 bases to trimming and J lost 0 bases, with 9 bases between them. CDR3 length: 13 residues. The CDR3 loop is CASSLGLSYEQYF. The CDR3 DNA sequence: TGTGCCAGCAGCCTCGGACTCTCCTACGAGCAGTACTTC.

The DNA for the CDR3 is TGTGCCATCAGTCTAGCGGGGACAGATACGCAGTATTTT. This gives the protein CAISLAGTDTQYF. The V call is TRBV10-3, the J call TRBJ2-3; 9 bases agree with TRBD2. There are 13 residues in the CDR3. J lost 3 bases, V lost 5 bases, and 0 bases had no gene match. CDR1 is ENHRY and CDR2 is SYGVKD in the germline V gene.